The 5 T cell receptor beta chains in this list originate from one sample, sequenced in a study of T cell changes during pregnancy in multiple sclerosis. Only in-frame clones appear in the TCRdb table, and some are missing; sequencing was by immunoSEQ multiplex PCR. The repertoire holds approximately 44,000 clones, with over 90% as singletons. Material: CD8+ T cells from peripheral blood mononuclear cells, obtained in the third trimester of pregnancy. All receptors derive from a female donor with multiple sclerosis, enrolled in a pregnancy study.

The chain employs TRBV5-4 and TRBJ2-7; 8 bases match TRBD1. The germline gives CDR1 SGHNT, CDR2 YYREEE (reference sequence). V trimming: 4 bases; J trimming: 7 bases; junction bases outside the gene matches: 10. The CDR3 length is 14 residues. Here the CDR3 DNA reads TGTGCCAGCAGCCCCCGGGACAGGTCGTGGGAGCAGTACTTC. Protein product: CASSPRDRSWEQYF.

The CDR3 reads CASSTAEEQFF. The CDR3 DNA is TGTGCCAGCAGTACAGCGGAGGAGCAGTTCTTC. The chain couples TRBV27 to TRBJ2-1, with D maybe TRBD2 (5 bases). V was shortened by 5 bases and J by 10 bases, with 9 bases between the two germline ends. The CDR3 is 11 residues long. CDR1 and CDR2 from the germline V gene are MNHEY and SMNVEV (reference sequence).

This sequence joins TRBV9 and TRBJ2-5; TRBD1 matches 7 bases. This CDR3 region has 14 residues. The germline CDR1 and CDR2 sequences are SGDLS and YYNGEE. The J segment lost 5 bases and the V segment lost 2 bases, leaving 6 bases of the junction unmatched. CDR3 residues: CASSVGTGAETQYF. The CDR3 DNA reads TGTGCCAGCAGCGTCGGTACAGGGGCGGAGACCCAGTACTTC. Supplemented by reference TRBV9 and TRBJ2-5, the full variable domain reads DSGVTQTPKHLITATGQRVTLRCSPRSGDLSVYWYQQSLDQGLQFLIQYYNGEERAKGNILERFSAQQFPDLHSELNLSSLELGDSALYFCASSVGTGAETQYFGPGTRLLVL.

Comment on this clone: The same CDR3 arises from other DNA sequences in this sample as well. This sequence joins TRBV27 and TRBJ2-7; perhaps TRBD2 as D (6 bases). Germline V gives CDR1 MNHEY, CDR2 SMNVEV (reference sequence). Trimming removed 3 bases from V and 5 bases from J, with 11 bases in between. CDR3 size: 13 residues. The CDR3 region has the DNA TGTGCCAGCAGTTTTGGCGGGACCCACGAGCAGTACTTC. Translated, it gives CASSFGGTHEQYF.

V gene TRBV6-4 combines with J gene TRBJ2-1; 10 bases match TRBD2. Germline CDR1 reads MRHNA; CDR2 reads SNTAGT. Unmatched junction bases numbered 1, after V lost 2 bases and J lost 3 bases. This CDR3 region has 15 residues. The CDR3: CASSDLAGDYNEQFF. The DNA of the CDR3 is TGTGCCAGCAGTGACCTAGCGGGAGACTACAATGAGCAGTTCTTC.